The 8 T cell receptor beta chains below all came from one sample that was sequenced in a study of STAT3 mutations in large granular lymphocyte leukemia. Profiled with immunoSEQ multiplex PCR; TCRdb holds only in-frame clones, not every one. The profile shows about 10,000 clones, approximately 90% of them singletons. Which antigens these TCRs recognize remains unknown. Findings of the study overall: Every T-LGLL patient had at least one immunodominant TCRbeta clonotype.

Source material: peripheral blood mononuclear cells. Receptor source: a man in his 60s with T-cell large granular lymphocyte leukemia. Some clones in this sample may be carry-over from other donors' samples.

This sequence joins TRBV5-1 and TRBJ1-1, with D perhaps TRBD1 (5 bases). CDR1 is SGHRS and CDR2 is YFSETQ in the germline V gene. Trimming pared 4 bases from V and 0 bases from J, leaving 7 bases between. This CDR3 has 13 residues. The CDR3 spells CASSTTVNTEAFF. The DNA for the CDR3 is TGCGCCAGCAGCACGACAGTGAACACTGAAGCTTTCTTT.

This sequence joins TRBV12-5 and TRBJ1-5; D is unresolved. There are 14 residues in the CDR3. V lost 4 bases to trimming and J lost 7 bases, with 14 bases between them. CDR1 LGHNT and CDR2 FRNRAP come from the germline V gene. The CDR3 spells CASGSVEGRQPQHF. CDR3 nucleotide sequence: TGTGCTAGTGGTTCTGTAGAGGGTCGGCAGCCCCAGCATTTT.

The CDR3 bases are TGTGCCAGCAGTTATAAGGGCCCCTACGAGCAGTACTTC. Protein product: CASSYKGPYEQYF. This chain links TRBV6-9 with TRBJ2-7; D remains ambiguous. The V gene lost 2 bases and the J gene lost 2 bases, with 7 bases spanning the gap. The CDR3 sequence is 13 residues long. Germline CDR1 reads MNHGY; CDR2 reads SVAAGI.

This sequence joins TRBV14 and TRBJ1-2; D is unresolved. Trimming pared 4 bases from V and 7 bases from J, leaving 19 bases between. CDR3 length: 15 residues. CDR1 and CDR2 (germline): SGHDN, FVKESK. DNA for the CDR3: TGTGCCAGCAGCCCGGGCAATGGAGGCTGGGGTGGCTACACCTTC. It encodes CASSPGNGGWGGYTF.

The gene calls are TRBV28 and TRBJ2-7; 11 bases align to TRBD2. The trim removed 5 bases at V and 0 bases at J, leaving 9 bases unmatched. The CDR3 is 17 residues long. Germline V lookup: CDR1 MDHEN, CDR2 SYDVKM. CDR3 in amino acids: CASSHYGGTSGSYEQYF. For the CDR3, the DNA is TGTGCCAGCAGTCACTATGGGGGGACTAGCGGCTCCTACGAGCAGTACTTC.

CDR3 sequence: CASSLDGGLQETQYF. CDR3 nucleotides: TGTGCCAGCAGCTTAGACGGTGGGCTCCAAGAGACCCAGTACTTC. The chain recombines TRBV7-9 with TRBJ2-5, with D hard to call. Looked up from germline, CDR1 is SEHNR and CDR2 is FQNEAQ (reference sequence). CDR3 size: 15 residues. Trimming took 1 base from V and 1 from J, leaving 10 bases between them.

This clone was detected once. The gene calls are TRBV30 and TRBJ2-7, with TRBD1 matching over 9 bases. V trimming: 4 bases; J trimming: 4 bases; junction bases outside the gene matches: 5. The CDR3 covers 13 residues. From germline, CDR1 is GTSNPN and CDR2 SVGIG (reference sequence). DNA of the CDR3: TGTGCCTGGACCGGGACAGGGATTTACGAGCAGTACTTC. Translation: CAWTGTGIYEQYF.

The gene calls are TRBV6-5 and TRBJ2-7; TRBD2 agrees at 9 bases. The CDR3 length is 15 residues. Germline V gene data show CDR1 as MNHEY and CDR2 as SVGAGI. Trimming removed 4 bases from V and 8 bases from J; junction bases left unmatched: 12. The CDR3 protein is CASSSLAGPKGKQYF. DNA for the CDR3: TGTGCCAGCAGTTCCCTAGCGGGACCAAAAGGGAAGCAGTACTTC.